The 14 T cell receptor beta chains given below trace back to one sample, sequenced in a study of identical twins. In TCRdb, the 5' RACE reads were re-called with MiXCR into one record per CDR3 protein. Of about 340,000 distinct CDR3 sequences in the sample, roughly an eighth were seen once. These same records also appear under a second study, on yellow fever vaccine responses in identical twins.

The sample consisted of CD8+ T cells sorted from blood. Source of these receptors: a woman aged 18-29 years in good health.

This clonotype was counted ten times or more. The DNA of the CDR3 is TGTGCCAGCAGTCCCCAGGACAGGGCAGGGGAGCTGTTTTTT. Translating gives CASSPQDRAGELFF. The chain employs TRBV12-3 or TRBV12-4 and TRBJ2-2, with 8 bases aligning to TRBD1. The CDR3 extends over 14 amino acids. Trimming removed 5 bases from V and 8 bases from J; junction bases left unmatched: 7.

This clonotype was detected ten times or more. The chain joins TRBV20-1 to TRBJ2-4; the match to TRBD1 covers 9 bases. Per germline, CDR1 DFQATT and CDR2 SNEGSKA (reference sequence). J lost 7 bases, V lost 0 bases, and 7 bases had no gene match. The CDR3 length is 15 residues. The CDR3 coding sequence is TGCAGTGCTAGAGACCCCCGGACAGGGGACAACATTCAGTACTTC. As protein: CSARDPRTGDNIQYF.

V usage is TRBV13 and J usage is TRBJ2-3; TRBD1 matches 8 bases. Losses at the gene ends were 3 bases for V and 4 bases for J; bases not matched to a gene: 6. CDR3 length: 15 residues. Looked up from germline, CDR1 is PRHDT and CDR2 is FYEKMQ (reference sequence). In nucleotides, the CDR3 is TGTGCCAGCAGCTTGACGACAGGGGATGCAGATACGCAGTATTTT. Translated: CASSLTTGDADTQYF.

This chain links TRBV24-1 with TRBJ2-3, with a weak D call TRBD1 (6 bases). The CDR3 runs 14 residues. The germline CDR1 and CDR2 sequences are KGHDR and SFDVKD. V dropped 2 bases and J dropped 3 bases, with 8 bases sitting between them. The CDR3 DNA follows: TGTGCCACCAGTGATTCAGGGGTGACAGATACGCAGTATTTT. This gives the protein CATSDSGVTDTQYF.

This clonotype was counted only a few times. This sequence joins TRBV5-1 and TRBJ2-3; D gene ambiguous. Between the trimmed V and J ends, which lost 4 bases and 6 bases, there was a span of 9 bases. Germline V lookup: CDR1 SGHRS, CDR2 YFSETQ. This CDR3 spans 12 amino acids. The CDR3 spells CASSDLGDTQYF. CDR3 in DNA: TGCGCCAGCAGCGATCTAGGGGATACGCAGTATTTT.

In its sample, this clonotype was seen a few times. The CDR3 DNA is TGTGCCAGCAGCTTAGTTACGGATTGGGAGACCCAGTACTTC. Protein: CASSLVTDWETQYF. The chain joins TRBV13 to TRBJ2-5; D is unclear. The V gene's germline CDR1 is PRHDT and CDR2 FYEKMQ (reference sequence). The CDR3 runs to 14 residues. The ends were cut back, 1 base at V and 5 bases at J, with 11 bases in the middle.

The chain has TRBV7-9 and TRBJ2-3; D may be TRBD1 (6 bases). The germline V and J ends were trimmed by 5 bases and 0 bases, with 12 bases remaining between them. Germline assignment: CDR1 SEHNR and CDR2 FQNEAQ (reference sequence). There are 15 residues in the CDR3. For the CDR3, the DNA is TGTGCCAGCAGCGCAGGGACAAAAAGCACAGATACGCAGTATTTT. This translates into CASSAGTKSTDTQYF.

The CDR3, as DNA: TGCGCCAGCAGTGGGTGGGGCCAAGGGACAGATACGCAGTATTTT. It is translated as CASSGWGQGTDTQYF. V gene TRBV10-2 combines with J gene TRBJ2-3, with D tentatively TRBD1 (5 bases). V was clipped by 4 bases and J by 3 bases, with 14 bases between them. Germline CDR1 is WSHSY and CDR2 is SAAADI. The CDR3 sequence is 15 residues long.

The chain has TRBV24-1 and TRBJ2-6, with 10 bases that match TRBD1. The CDR3 spans 16 residues. V lost 9 bases to trimming and J lost 2 bases; unmatched junction nucleotides: 6. CDR1 KGHDR and CDR2 SFDVKD come from the germline V gene. The CDR3 loop reads CATCGTGVAGANVLTF. The CDR3 coding sequence is TGTGCCACCTGCGGGACAGGGGTAGCTGGGGCCAACGTCCTGACTTTC.

There are many counts of this clonotype. J is TRBJ2-3 and V is TRBV24-1, with D tentatively TRBD2 (5 bases). The CDR3 is made up of 16 amino acids. V dropped 4 bases and J dropped 3 bases, with 16 bases sitting between them. Germline CDR1 KGHDR, CDR2 SFDVKD. The CDR3 loop is CATSDHREGRTDTQYF. The CDR3, as DNA: TGTGCCACCAGTGACCATCGTGAGGGTCGGACAGATACGCAGTATTTT.

In this sample, this clonotype turned up a few times. V and J are TRBV15 and TRBJ1-1; D gene unclear. The CDR3 contains 14 residues. Deletions cut 3 bases from V and 1 base from J, with 9 bases between. Germline-derived CDR1 and CDR2 are LNHNV and YYDKDF (reference sequence). In DNA form, the CDR3 reads TGTGCCACCAGCAGCCGCGGGGAGAACACTGAAGCTTTCTTT. It translates to CATSSRGENTEAFF.

The rearrangement joins TRBV29-1 to TRBJ2-7, with D possibly TRBD1 on 5 matching bases. The germline CDR1 and CDR2 sequences are SQVTM and ANQGSEA. This CDR3 is 11 amino acids long. Here the CDR3 DNA reads TGCAGTGGGGCGGAAAACTACGAGCAGTACTTC. Amino acid sequence: CSGAENYEQYF.

This clonotype appeared many times. The chain has TRBV11-2 and TRBJ1-1; D is uncertain. Trimming pared 1 base from V and 0 bases from J, leaving 9 bases between. The length of the CDR3 is 15 residues. Germline V gene data show CDR1 as SGHAT and CDR2 as FQNNGV. In DNA, the CDR3 is TGTGCCAGCAGCTTAGTTCCAGGCATGAACACTGAAGCTTTCTTT. It encodes CASSLVPGMNTEAFF.

This clonotype was seen only a few times. This chain connects TRBV7-2 to TRBJ2-7; the D is unclear. Germline CDR1 SGHTA, CDR2 FQGNSA. This CDR3 has 14 amino acids. Trimming pared 0 bases from V and 3 bases from J, leaving 9 bases between. CDR3 sequence: CASSLAGGDYEQYV. As DNA, the CDR3 is TGTGCCAGCAGCTTAGCGGGTGGAGACTACGAGCAGTACGTC.